The next 5 T cell receptor beta chains were all read from a single sample in a study of regulatory T cells in long-lasting Graves disease. Library construction for TCR beta used iRepertoire HTBI primers and Arm-PCR of CDR3 regions. One entry per CDR3 protein, called by TCRdb with MiXCR from the multiplex PCR reads. The profile shows a few hundred thousand distinct CDR3 sequences, 12% of them singletons. The time point: newly diagnosed GD, antithyroid drugs for less than 3 months. RNA from PBMCs was the source of the TCR library. These data were also filed under a second study, of T cells in Graves' hyperthyroidism and ophthalmopathy.

The specimen comprised peripheral blood mononuclear cells (PBMCs), sampled at new diagnosis, from a patient treated with antithyroid drugs. Receptors originate from a woman under 30 with Graves disease.

This clonotype has a count of ten or more. The chain joins TRBV2 to TRBJ2-1; 11 positions agree with TRBD2. The length of the CDR3 is 15 residues. The V gene's germline CDR1 is SNHLY and CDR2 FYNNEI. The junction had 11 bases not matched to a gene; V was cut back by 7 bases and J by 9 bases. The CDR3 DNA reads as TGTGCCAGCACGGGACTAGCGGACCCGTCGCGTGAGCAGTTCTTC. Protein sequence: CASTGLADPSREQFF.

This clonotype showed up many times. The rearrangement links TRBV28 to TRBJ2-1; perhaps TRBD1 as D (6 bases). Germline V lookup: CDR1 MDHEN, CDR2 SYDVKM. Deletions cut 5 bases from V and 0 bases from J, with 17 bases between. The CDR3 has 17 residues. The CDR3 here is CASSPFRGLSSYNEQFF. CDR3 sequence (DNA): TGTGCCAGCAGTCCCTTCAGGGGCCTAAGCTCCTACAATGAGCAGTTCTTC.

There are many counts of this clonotype. This chain uses TRBV5-1 with TRBJ2-6; D gene unclear. This CDR3 contains 18 residues. Between the trimmed V and J ends, which lost 3 bases and 0 bases, there was a span of 16 bases. Germline V gene lookup returns CDR1 SGHRS and CDR2 YFSETQ. CDR3 sequence reads: CASSSLNQVNSGANVLTF. The CDR3 coding sequence is TGCGCCAGCAGCTCGCTGAACCAGGTGAACTCTGGGGCCAACGTCCTGACTTTC.

This clonotype was observed many times. The chain links TRBV28 to TRBJ2-1; 10 positions agree with TRBD2. CDR3 size: 13 residues. Germline trimming cut 6 bases from V and 10 bases from J; bases unmatched to any gene: 6. From germline, CDR1 is MDHEN and CDR2 SYDVKM. In DNA, the CDR3 is TGTGCCAGCAGACTAGCGGGGTACGGGGAGCAGTTCTTC. It codes for CASRLAGYGEQFF.

The rearrangement uses TRBV20-1 and TRBJ1-1; D remains ambiguous. Trimming left V 4 bases short and J 7 bases short, with 19 bases between. This CDR3 comprises 14 residues. The germline V gene has CDR1 DFQATT and CDR2 SNEGSKA (reference sequence). The CDR3 region is CSATGHGSTVEAFF. The CDR3 DNA follows: TGCAGTGCTACGGGCCATGGGAGCACGGTTGAAGCTTTCTTT.